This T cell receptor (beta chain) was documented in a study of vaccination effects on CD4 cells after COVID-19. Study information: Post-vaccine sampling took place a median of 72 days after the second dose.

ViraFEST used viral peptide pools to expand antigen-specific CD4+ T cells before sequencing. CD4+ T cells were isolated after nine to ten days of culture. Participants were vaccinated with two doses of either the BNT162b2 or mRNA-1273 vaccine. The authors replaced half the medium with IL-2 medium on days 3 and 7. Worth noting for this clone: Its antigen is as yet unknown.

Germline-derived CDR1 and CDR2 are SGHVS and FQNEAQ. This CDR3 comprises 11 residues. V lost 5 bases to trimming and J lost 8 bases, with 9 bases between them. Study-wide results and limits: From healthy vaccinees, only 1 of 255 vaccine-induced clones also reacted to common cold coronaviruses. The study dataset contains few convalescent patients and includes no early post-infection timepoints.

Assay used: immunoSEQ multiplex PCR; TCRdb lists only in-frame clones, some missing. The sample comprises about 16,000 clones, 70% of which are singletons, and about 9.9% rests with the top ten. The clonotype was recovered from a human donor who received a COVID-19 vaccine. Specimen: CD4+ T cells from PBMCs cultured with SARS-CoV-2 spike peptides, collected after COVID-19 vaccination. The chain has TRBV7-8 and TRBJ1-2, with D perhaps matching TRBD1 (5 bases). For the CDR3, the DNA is TGTGCCAGCAGCCGCAGGGAGGGCTACACCTTC. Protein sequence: CASSRREGYTF.